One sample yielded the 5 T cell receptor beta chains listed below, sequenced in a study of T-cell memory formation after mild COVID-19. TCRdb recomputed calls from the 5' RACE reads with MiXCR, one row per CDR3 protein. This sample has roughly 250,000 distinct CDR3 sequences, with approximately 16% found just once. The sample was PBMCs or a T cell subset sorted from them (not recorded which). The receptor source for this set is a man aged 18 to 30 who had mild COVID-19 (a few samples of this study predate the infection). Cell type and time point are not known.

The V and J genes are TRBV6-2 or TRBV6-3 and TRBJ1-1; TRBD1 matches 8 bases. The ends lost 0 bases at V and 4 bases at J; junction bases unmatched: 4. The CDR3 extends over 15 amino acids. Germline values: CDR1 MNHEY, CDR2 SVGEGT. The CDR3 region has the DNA TGTGCCAGCAGTTACTCTCTGGACAGGGCCACTGAAGCTTTCTTT. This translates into CASSYSLDRATEAFF.

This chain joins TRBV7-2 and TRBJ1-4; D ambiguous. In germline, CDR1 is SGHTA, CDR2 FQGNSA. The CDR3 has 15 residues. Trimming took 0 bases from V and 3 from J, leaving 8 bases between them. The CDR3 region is CASSLAYTSNEKLFF. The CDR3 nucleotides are TGTGCCAGCAGCTTAGCGTACACTTCTAATGAAAAACTGTTTTTT.

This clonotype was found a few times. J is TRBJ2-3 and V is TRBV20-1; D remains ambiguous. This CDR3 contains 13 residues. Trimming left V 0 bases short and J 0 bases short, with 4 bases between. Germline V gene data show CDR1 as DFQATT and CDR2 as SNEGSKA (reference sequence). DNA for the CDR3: TGCAGTGCTAGAGAAACCAGCACAGATACGCAGTATTTT. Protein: CSARETSTDTQYF.

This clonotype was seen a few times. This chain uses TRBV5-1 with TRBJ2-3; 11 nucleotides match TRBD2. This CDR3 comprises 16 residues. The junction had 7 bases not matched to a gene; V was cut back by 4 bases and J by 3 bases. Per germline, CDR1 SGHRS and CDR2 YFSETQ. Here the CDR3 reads CASSRTTSGGTDTQYF. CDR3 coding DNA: TGCGCCAGCAGCCGGACCACTAGCGGGGGAACAGATACGCAGTATTTT.

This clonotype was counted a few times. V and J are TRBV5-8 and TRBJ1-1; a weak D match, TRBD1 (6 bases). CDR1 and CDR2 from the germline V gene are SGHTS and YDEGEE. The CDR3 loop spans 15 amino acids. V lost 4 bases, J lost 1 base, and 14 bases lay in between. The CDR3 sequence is CASSPIRGENTEAFF. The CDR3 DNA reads TGTGCCAGCAGCCCCATTAGGGGGGAGAACACTGAAGCTTTCTTT. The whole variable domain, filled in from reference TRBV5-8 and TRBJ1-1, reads EAGVTQSPTHLIKTRGQQATLRCSPISGHTSVYWYQQALGLGLQFLLWYDEGEERNRGNFPPRFSGRQFPNYSSELNVNALELEDSALYLCASSPIRGENTEAFFGQGTRLTVV.